This passage covers 24 T cell receptor beta chains from one sample sequenced in a study of control samples from healthy donors and cancer patients. Generated by immunoSEQ multiplex PCR, the TCRdb table keeps only in-frame clones and is missing some. There are more than 65,000 clones in the sample; over 65% occur only once, and roughly 16% lies in the top ten. What was sequenced was blood. These receptors all come from a man aged 50 to 59 in good health.

V is TRBV19 and J is TRBJ2-1, with D unresolved. This CDR3 is 14 amino acids long. Germline loops: CDR1 LNHDA, CDR2 SQIVND (reference sequence). Between the trimmed V and J ends, which lost 0 bases and 7 bases, there was a span of 10 bases. CDR3 in amino acids: CASSIDHALNEQFF. CDR3 DNA sequence: TGTGCCAGTAGTATAGATCACGCCCTTAATGAGCAGTTCTTC.

The rearrangement links TRBV28 to TRBJ1-2; D gene ambiguous. V dropped 4 bases and J dropped 1 base, with 16 bases sitting between them. CDR1 is MDHEN, CDR2 SYDVKM, per germline. This CDR3 spans 16 amino acids. CDR3 residues: CASSSHDTQVNYGYTF. CDR3 bases: TGTGCCAGCAGTTCACACGACACCCAGGTTAACTATGGCTACACCTTC.

This chain connects TRBV4-2 to TRBJ1-1, with 8 bases fitting TRBD1. CDR1 LGHNA and CDR2 YNFKEQ come from the germline V gene. This CDR3 has 14 residues. The V segment lost 3 bases and the J segment 4 bases; nucleotides outside the gene matches: 4. The DNA of the CDR3 is TGTGCCAGCAGCCATCAGGGGGCGACCACTGAAGCTTTCTTT. The encoded protein is CASSHQGATTEAFF.

The V gene is TRBV4-1, the J gene TRBJ1-1, with D perhaps matching TRBD1 (6 bases). Germline V CDR1 and CDR2: MGHRA, YSYEKL. V gave up 2 bases and J gave up 5 bases, with 15 bases separating them. The CDR3 is made up of 15 amino acids. The CDR3 coding sequence is TGCGCCAGCAGCCAAATGGGGGGCAGGGATACTGAAGCTTTCTTT. It codes for CASSQMGGRDTEAFF.

The rearrangement uses TRBV7-2 and TRBJ2-3; TRBD2 might be the D (5 bases). CDR3 length: 15 residues. V lost 6 bases to trimming and J lost 3 bases, with 16 bases between them. Looked up from germline, CDR1 is SGHTA and CDR2 is FQGNSA. This CDR3 is CASRLAGGGTDTQYF. CDR3 nucleotides: TGTGCCAGCAGGCTAGCCGGAGGCGGTACAGATACGCAGTATTTT.

This rearrangement joins TRBV6-6 to TRBJ2-1; D is possibly TRBD2 (7 bases). CDR1 is MNHNY, CDR2 SVGAGI, per germline (reference sequence). With 7 bases removed from V and 4 bases from J, the gap between germline ends came to 17 bases. The CDR3 sequence is 15 residues long. The CDR3 reads CASTQIGGAYNEQFF. The CDR3, as DNA: TGTGCCAGCACTCAAATAGGGGGGGCTTACAATGAGCAGTTCTTC.

This chain joins TRBV6-6 and TRBJ2-6, with 7 bases lining up with TRBD2. CDR1 and CDR2 from the germline V gene are MNHNY and SVGAGI (reference sequence). The CDR3 sequence is 16 residues long. V was clipped by 7 bases and J by 2 bases; unmatched bases: 8. The CDR3 region is CASIPSGGAGANVLTF. CDR3 DNA sequence: TGTGCCAGCATCCCCTCTGGGGGGGCTGGGGCCAACGTCCTGACTTTC.

The chain is built from TRBV4-1 and TRBJ1-6, with a weak D call TRBD1 (5 bases). V was pared by 3 bases and J by 4 bases, with 10 bases between. CDR1 MGHRA and CDR2 YSYEKL come from the germline V gene. The CDR3 consists of 15 residues. This chain's CDR3 is CASSQFGGYNSPLHF. As DNA, the CDR3 is TGCGCCAGCAGCCAGTTTGGGGGATATAATTCACCCCTCCACTTT.

The V call is TRBV7-2, the J call TRBJ2-2; no clear D gene. V dropped 5 bases and J dropped 0 bases, with 13 bases sitting between them. Germline-derived CDR1 and CDR2 are SGHTA and FQGNSA. The CDR3 extends over 16 amino acids. The CDR3 DNA sequence: TGTGCCAGCAGCCCCTCTCCGCCACCGAACACCGGGGAGCTGTTTTTT. It is translated as CASSPSPPPNTGELFF.

The chain joins TRBV30 to TRBJ1-2; D gene unclear. The CDR3 extends over 16 amino acids. Germline V gives CDR1 GTSNPN, CDR2 SVGIG (reference sequence). Trimming pared 0 bases from V and 7 bases from J, leaving 21 bases between. CDR3 protein: CAWSVRIGRIRGGYTF. DNA of the CDR3: TGTGCCTGGAGTGTACGGATCGGCAGGATCCGTGGTGGCTACACCTTC.

The count of this clone is one. The chain combines TRBV2 with TRBJ2-3, with 9 bases fitting TRBD1. V lost 7 bases and J lost 0; bases outside the gene matches: 5. Germline V lookup: CDR1 SNHLY, CDR2 FYNNEI. The CDR3 is 15 amino acids. Here the CDR3 DNA reads TGTGCCAGCATCCCCGGGACAGGGAGCACAGATACGCAGTATTTT. This encodes CASIPGTGSTDTQYF.

The CDR3 here is CASSIGQINQPQHF. The CDR3 coding sequence is TGTGCCAGTAGTATCGGGCAGATCAATCAGCCCCAGCATTTT. This chain connects TRBV19 to TRBJ1-5; no clear D gene. The CDR3 consists of 14 residues. Deletions cut 3 bases from V and 3 bases from J, with 9 bases between. Looked up from germline, CDR1 is LNHDA and CDR2 is SQIVND (reference sequence).

This clone has more than one count but fewer than ten. The chain combines TRBV9 with TRBJ1-2, with 7 bases identical to TRBD1. CDR1 and CDR2 (germline): SGDLS, YYNGEE. The junction had 4 bases not matched to a gene; V was cut back by 0 bases and J by 5 bases. This CDR3 region has 14 residues. DNA for the CDR3: TGTGCCAGCAGCGTAGACAGGGGTGAATATGGCTACACCTTC. Protein product: CASSVDRGEYGYTF.

The chain combines TRBV12-5 with TRBJ2-7, with TRBD2 matching over 13 bases. Germline V lookup: CDR1 LGHNT, CDR2 FRNRAP. The CDR3 is 16 residues long. Trimming removed 6 bases from V and 2 bases from J; junction bases left unmatched: 7. The DNA of the CDR3 is TGTGCTAGTGGAAGAGGGACTAGCGGGATGGCCTACGAGCAGTACTTC. This codes for CASGRGTSGMAYEQYF.

There are a few counts of this clone. This rearrangement joins TRBV5-1 to TRBJ2-3; 7 bases are a match to TRBD1. CDR3 length: 16 amino acids. V shed 4 bases, J shed 5 bases, and the junction held 13 bases outside the gene matches. Germline assignment: CDR1 SGHRS and CDR2 YFSETQ. CDR3 sequence: CASSLALQGPVDTQYF. The CDR3 nucleotides are TGCGCCAGCAGCCTGGCCCTACAGGGGCCTGTAGATACGCAGTATTTT.

The V and J genes are TRBV6-2 or TRBV6-3 and TRBJ2-7; TRBD2 agrees at 9 bases. The germline gives CDR1 MNHEY, CDR2 SVGEGT. This CDR3 has 18 residues. V shed 2 bases, J shed 0 bases, and the junction held 11 bases outside the gene matches. The CDR3 DNA reads TGTGCCAGCAGTTACCCGGGGAGGGGACTAGCATTCTCCTACGAGCAGTACTTC. Translation: CASSYPGRGLAFSYEQYF.

The rearrangement links TRBV29-1 to TRBJ1-4, with TRBD1 identical over 7 bases. The CDR3 consists of 13 residues. Per the germline V gene, CDR1 is SQVTM and CDR2 is ANQGSEA. V trimming: 6 bases; J trimming: 7 bases; junction bases outside the gene matches: 8. CDR3 nucleotide sequence: TGCAGCGTCGAAACAGGGGCTGGTGAAAAACTGTTTTTT. Translated, it gives CSVETGAGEKLFF.

This chain joins TRBV4-3 and TRBJ2-1; 7 bases are a match to TRBD2. This CDR3 region has 17 residues. V shed 4 bases and J 6 bases; nucleotides not matched to a gene: 15. CDR1 and CDR2 (germline): LGHNA, YSLEER. For the CDR3, the DNA is TGCGCCAGCAGCCCAGAAATCTCGGGACTAACAATCAATGAGCAGTTCTTC. Translated, it gives CASSPEISGLTINEQFF.

This clone was seen a few times. The chain carries TRBV19 and TRBJ1-5; possibly TRBD1 for D (6 bases). The CDR3 sequence is 16 residues long. Germline CDR1 LNHDA, CDR2 SQIVND (reference sequence). Trimming pared 2 bases from V and 4 bases from J, leaving 15 bases between. CDR3 sequence reads: CASSIPGQSLNQPQHF. The CDR3 DNA reads TGTGCCAGTAGTATACCTGGACAGAGCTTAAATCAGCCCCAGCATTTT.

This clone was seen only once. The chain links TRBV28 to TRBJ1-1; 8 nucleotides match TRBD1. Germline-derived CDR1 and CDR2 are MDHEN and SYDVKM. V gave up 4 bases and J gave up 6 bases; unmatched junction bases: 7. The CDR3 length is 14 residues. The CDR3 sequence is CASSSGQGGAEAFF. In nucleotides, the CDR3 is TGTGCCAGCAGTTCAGGACAGGGAGGGGCTGAAGCTTTCTTT.

This clone was seen only a few times. The rearrangement joins TRBV3-1 (or the pseudogene TRBV3-2) to TRBJ2-2, with D unclear. Germline V lookup: CDR1 LGHDT, CDR2 YNNKEL (reference sequence). The CDR3 extends over 13 amino acids. The V end lost 1 base, the J end lost 6 bases, and 6 bases lay between the germline ends. The CDR3 DNA is TGTGCCAGCAGCCAAGGCGCGTCCGGGGAGCTGTTTTTT. Amino acids: CASSQGASGELFF.

This chain joins TRBV18 and TRBJ2-1, with 8 positions matching TRBD2. Germline lookup yields CDR1 KGHSH and CDR2 LQKENI. The CDR3 sequence is 16 residues long. V shed 3 bases and J 0 bases; nucleotides not matched to a gene: 4. CDR3 residues: CASSPLAGSSYNEQFF. The CDR3 DNA is TGTGCCAGCTCACCGTTAGCGGGGAGCTCCTACAATGAGCAGTTCTTC. Supplemented by reference TRBV18 and TRBJ2-1, the full variable domain reads NAGVMQNPRHLVRRRGQEARLRCSPMKGHSHVYWYRQLPEEGLKFMVYLQKENIIDESGMPKERFSAEFPKEGPSILRIQQVVRGDSAAYFCASSPLAGSSYNEQFFGPGTRLTVL.

The chain employs TRBV24-1 and TRBJ2-3; 11 bases agree with TRBD1. V lost 1 base and J lost 3; bases outside the gene matches: 2. The CDR3 contains 16 residues. Germline assignment: CDR1 KGHDR and CDR2 SFDVKD. CDR3 coding DNA: TGTGCCACCAGTGATTTTGGACAGGGGGCAACAGATACGCAGTATTTT. Protein: CATSDFGQGATDTQYF.

The chain links TRBV27 to TRBJ2-7, with 7 positions matching TRBD2. The germline gives CDR1 MNHEY, CDR2 SMNVEV (reference sequence). CDR3 length equals 14 residues. V was pared by 6 bases and J by 0 bases, with 5 bases of the junction left unmatched. The CDR3 here is CASSLGGSSYEQYF. As DNA, the CDR3 is TGTGCCAGCAGCCTCGGGGGGAGCTCCTACGAGCAGTACTTC.